This TCR beta chain was captured in a study of T-cell memory formation after mild COVID-19 (dated by TCRdb to the early 2020s). With respect to the entire study: Most TCR sequence clusters were specific to one of the two donors. T-cell clones expanding and contracting after mild COVID-19 in a couple of donors were tracked by longitudinal TCRalpha and TCRbeta repertoire sequencing. The cohort was made up of two young adult volunteers, one female and one male, who were previously healthy.

Including the terminal cysteine and phenylalanine, the CDR3 comprises 16 residues. Kept here is only the CDR3 DNA, which spans 48 bases and is read in frame from base 1. The germline V gene sets CDR1 to MRHNA and CDR2 to SNTAGT. Between the V and J ends, shortened by 2 bases and 9 bases respectively, the junction contains 20 bases. This sample was sequenced with an Illumina NovaSeq 6000. TCRalpha and TCRbeta cDNA libraries were built by 5'RACE with constant-segment primers, adding sample barcodes and unique molecular identifiers. Trizol reagent was used to extract RNA from every sample. Library amplification was performed in two PCR steps, and a second sample barcode and Illumina TruSeq adapters were introduced in the second step. The libraries were sequenced on an Illumina NovaSeq using 2 x 150 bp paired-end reads. The authors' pipeline ran thus. Reads were demultiplexed and collapsed into UMI-guided consensus sequences with migec v1.2.7. Using mixcr v2.1.11, UMI consensuses were aligned to TRA and TRB V and J templates and then assembled into clonotypes. A clonotype was counted as expanded or contracted only if both edgeR and NoisET called the change significant, with noise models trained on biological replicates. For edgeR calls, the cutoffs were a false discovery rate-adjusted p below 0.01 and a log2 fold-change threshold of 1. As an exploratory analysis of dynamics, PCA with hierarchical clustering was applied to max-normalized trajectories of the 1000 most abundant clonotypes. Separately sequenced CD4+ and CD8+ repertoires were used to assign the CD4 or CD8 phenotype of responding clones. In TCRdb, the public reads were trimmed at Q25 with fastp and aligned with MiXCR, with productive beta chains retained. Each entry merges the rows of one CDR3 protein and shows their most common DNA and genes. Here the V and J calls rest on TCRdb's processing, not on the authors' analysis. The table for this sample lists 100,000 or so distinct CDR3 sequences; 11% of them were counted only once. Approximately 40% of the sample lies in the top ten.

Ficoll-Paque density gradient centrifugation was used to isolate PBMCs. On the study overall, not on this receptor specifically: Contracting CD4+ clones appeared mostly in the CM and EM memory subsets, whereas CD8+ clones were enriched in EMRA. The study included only two mild cases, and larger cohorts that include severe cases with pre-infection samples were judged to be necessary. Balanced CD4/CD8 phenotypes were observed for clones contracting from day 15 to 85, whereas a bias towards CD4+ was observed for a second wave of clones expanding from day 15 to 37. Some responding clones were found in pre-infection memory, which suggests that pre-existing cross-reactive memory T cells took part in the SARS-CoV-2 response. Whether the second-wave clones peaking on day 37 were SARS-CoV-2 specific was not confirmed.

This clonotype was found a few times. This receptor's antigen is unknown. No quality values exist for individual bases; no much larger clone is one base distant. The clonotype originates from a man between 18 and 29 years old who had mild COVID-19 (a few samples of this study predate the infection). The sample titles of this study are shuffled in the database, so cell type and time point are left out; the donor was told from shared clones. Sequenced input: PBMCs or a T cell subset sorted from them (not recorded which). Rearrangement joined TRBV6-4 to TRBJ2-1, with the D gene call left open. CDR3 reads: CASSDRMNSRHGEQFF. At the DNA level, the sequence is TGTGCCAGCAGTGACCGTATGAACTCTCGTCACGGTGAGCAGTTCTTC.